This is a list of T cell receptor beta chains from one sample in a study of T cells in Graves' hyperthyroidism and ophthalmopathy. Using its own MiXCR run on the multiplex PCR reads, TCRdb lists one record per CDR3 protein. The sample has around 280,000 distinct CDR3 sequences; approximately 12% are singletons. The source material was blood. The receptors were gathered from a woman in her 30s with Graves' hyperthyroidism that later progressed to Graves' ophthalmopathy. Both conserved end residues are part of each CDR3. D genes are given only for firm matches. The size entry is marked missing in some rows and otherwise reads once, few, many or a size class.

V,D,size,J,DNA,CDR3
TRBV7-3,-,few,TRBJ2-6,TGTGCCAGCAGTCCAACAGGGTACTCTGGGGCCAACGTCCTGACTTTC,CASSPTGYSGANVLTF
TRBV7-6,-,many,TRBJ2-7,TGTGCCAGCTCGTCAGGTCAAGCCCCCTACGAGCAGTACTTC,CASSSGQAPYEQYF
TRBV6-1,-,few,TRBJ2-7,TGTGCCAGCAGAGGGGGAGCTGAAAACGAGCAGTACTTC,CASRGGAENEQYF
TRBV5-1,TRBD2,many,TRBJ2-7,TGCGCCAGCAGCTTTTCAGCGGGACCCCTCTACGAGCAGTACTTC,CASSFSAGPLYEQYF
TRBV13,TRBD2,many,TRBJ2-1,TGTGCCAGCAGCTTAGAGGGACTAGTATCGGACAATGAGCAGTTCTTC,CASSLEGLVSDNEQFF
TRBV20-1,TRBD2,many,TRBJ2-7,TGCAGTGCTAGAGCGGATCTAGCGGCAGGCTACGAGCAGTACTTC,CSARADLAAGYEQYF
TRBV3-1,-,many,TRBJ2-1,TGTGCCAGCAGCCAATCGCAGGTCATGGATGAGCAGTTCTTC,CASSQSQVMDEQFF
TRBV15,-,many,TRBJ1-1,TGTGCCACCAGCAGAGATTTTCAGGCTGGTACTGAAGCTTTCTTT,CATSRDFQAGTEAFF
TRBV24-1,TRBD1,many,TRBJ2-1,TGTGCCACCAGGGACAGGGCATTGGGAGAGCAGTTCTTC,CATRDRALGEQFF
TRBV4-1,TRBD1,many,TRBJ2-5,TGCGCCAGCAGCCAAGGAGGGACAGGGGTGAGGGAGACCCAGTACTTC,CASSQGGTGVRETQYF
TRBV24-1,-,-,TRBJ2-7,TGTGCCACCAGTGATGCGGAGGGACCTTATTACGAGCAGTACTTC,CATSDAEGPYYEQYF